These 7 T cell receptor beta chains were sequenced from one sample in a study of T-cell reconstitution after alpha-beta-depleted transplantation in children. It was with unique molecular identifiers that the TCRbeta library was prepared. TCRdb analysed the PCR reads with MiXCR anew, one entry per CDR3 protein. Altogether around 240,000 distinct CDR3 sequences are present, roughly a tenth being singletons, with the ten largest covering 5% to 6%. Sequenced material: PBMCs from the stem cell graft donor, taken from the stem cell graft. Source of these receptors: a human donor who donated a stem cell graft to a child with SCID.

This clonotype was recorded many times. This rearrangement joins TRBV5-1 to TRBJ2-3, with 8 bases fitting TRBD1. The length of the CDR3 is 17 residues. CDR1 and CDR2 from the germline V gene are SGHRS and YFSETQ. V was pared by 3 bases and J by 1 base, with 10 bases of the junction left unmatched. CDR3 residues: CASSSKTQGAGTDTQYF. The CDR3 bases are TGCGCCAGCAGCTCTAAAACTCAGGGGGCCGGCACAGATACGCAGTATTTT. The complete variable domain, with remaining parts taken from reference TRBV5-1 and TRBJ2-3, reads KAGVTQTPRYLIKTRGQQVTLSCSPISGHRSVSWYQQTPGQGLQFLFEYFSETQRNKGNFPGRFSGRQFSNSRSEMNVSTLELGDSALYLCASSSKTQGAGTDTQYFGPGTRLTVL.

This clonotype appeared many times. The V gene is TRBV3-1, the J gene TRBJ2-7; D not certain. V was pared by 3 bases and J by 4 bases, with 7 bases between. Looked up from germline, CDR1 is LGHDT and CDR2 is YNNKEL (reference sequence). This CDR3 comprises 12 residues. The DNA of the CDR3 is TGTGCCAGCAGCCAGGCAGAATACGAGCAGTACTTC. This sequence encodes CASSQAEYEQYF.

The rearrangement joins TRBV11-2 to TRBJ2-3; tentatively, D is TRBD2 (5 bases). The germline V gene encodes CDR1 SGHAT and CDR2 FQNNGV. Trimming left V 0 bases short and J 0 bases short, with 16 bases between. The CDR3 extends over 18 amino acids. In DNA form, the CDR3 reads TGTGCCAGCAGCTTAGATTCCTGGTCTAGCAGGAGCACAGATACGCAGTATTTT. This sequence encodes CASSLDSWSSRSTDTQYF.

This clonotype has ten or more counts. V gene TRBV6-1 combines with J gene TRBJ1-1, with D hard to call. The CDR3 consists of 13 residues. Germline V gene sequence: CDR1 MNHNS, CDR2 SASEGT. V shed 6 bases and J shed 12 bases, with 20 bases lying between them. CDR3 protein: CASRTFEVATTFF. The CDR3 DNA sequence: TGTGCCAGCAGGACCTTTGAGGTGGCGACAACTTTCTTT.

This clonotype was observed at least ten times. The chain employs TRBV5-1 and TRBJ1-2; TRBD1 aligns across 9 bases. In germline, CDR1 is SGHRS, CDR2 YFSETQ. The CDR3 sequence is 15 residues long. The ends lost 0 bases at V and 6 bases at J; junction bases unmatched: 6. CDR3 bases: TGCGCCAGCAGCTTGGGAATCACAGGGGGCGATGGCTACACCTTC. Protein product: CASSLGITGGDGYTF.

This clonotype was seen ten or more times. The genes are TRBV6-1 and TRBJ1-5, with D possibly being TRBD1 (6 bases). This CDR3 contains 16 residues. Trimming left V 2 bases short and J 2 bases short, with 13 bases between. CDR1 is MNHNS and CDR2 is SASEGT in the germline V gene. Here the CDR3 DNA reads TGTGCCAGCAGTGAATGGGGGGGCGAGGGCAATCAGCCCCAGCATTTT. Its translation: CASSEWGGEGNQPQHF.

Ten or more counts support this clonotype. J is TRBJ1-5 and V is TRBV7-9; D might be TRBD1 (6 bases). Germline lookup yields CDR1 SEHNR and CDR2 FQNEAQ (reference sequence). V dropped 5 bases and J dropped 0 bases, with 14 bases sitting between them. This CDR3 has 16 amino acids. The CDR3 sequence is CASSPIGQYSNQPQHF. CDR3 DNA: TGTGCCAGCAGCCCGATCGGACAGTATAGCAATCAGCCCCAGCATTTT.